Listed below are T cell receptor beta chains from one sample, sequenced in a study of identical twins. One entry per CDR3 protein results from TCRdb running MiXCR on the 5' RACE reads. This sample has about 660,000 distinct CDR3 sequences, with 8% to 9% found just once. The sample was also linked to a second study, of yellow fever vaccine responses in identical twins.

The sample was PBMCs. All receptors derive from a woman aged 18 to 35 in good health. Each CDR3 is given with its conserved first and last residue. A D gene is named only where the DNA matches it firmly. Clone sizes are given selectively: once, few, many, or a class where the clone is expanded.

clone_size: few; d_call: TRBD1; v_call: TRBV7-2; j_call: TRBJ2-7; cdr3_nt: TGTGCCAGCGGATTAGACAGGGGGCACGAGCAGTACTTC; cdr3_aa: CASGLDRGHEQYF
clone_size: few; d_call: .; v_call: TRBV28; j_call: TRBJ2-6; cdr3_nt: TGTGCCAGCAGTTCACGGTCGTATCGGAGTATCTCTGGGGCCAACGTCCTGACTTTC; cdr3_aa: CASSSRSYRSISGANVLTF
clone_size: few; d_call: .; v_call: TRBV7-9; j_call: TRBJ1-2; cdr3_nt: TGTGCCAGCAGCTTAGCTACCGTGGGACTTGGCTATGGCTACACCTTC; cdr3_aa: CASSLATVGLGYGYTF
clone_size: few; d_call: .; v_call: TRBV3-1; j_call: TRBJ1-1; cdr3_nt: TGTGCCAGCAGCAACCTAGAGGACACTGAAGCTTTCTTT; cdr3_aa: CASSNLEDTEAFF
clone_size: few; d_call: .; v_call: TRBV7-9; j_call: TRBJ2-5; cdr3_nt: TGTGCCAGCAGCTTAGGATTTGAGGGCGGCGAGACCCAGTACTTC; cdr3_aa: CASSLGFEGGETQYF
clone_size: .; d_call: .; v_call: TRBV20-1; j_call: TRBJ2-1; cdr3_nt: TGCAGTGCTAGCAAAACCGGGTCCCTGCCCGGCAATGAGCAGTTCTTC; cdr3_aa: CSASKTGSLPGNEQFF
clone_size: .; d_call: TRBD1; v_call: TRBV6-5; j_call: TRBJ2-5; cdr3_nt: TGTGCCAGCAGTTACTGGGGACCGCAGGGGGCCGCAGGGACCCAGTACTTC; cdr3_aa: CASSYWGPQGAAGTQYF
clone_size: many; d_call: TRBD1; v_call: TRBV12-3/TRBV12-4; j_call: TRBJ2-7; cdr3_nt: TGTGCCAGCAGCGTAACAGGGGGCGAGCAGTACTTC; cdr3_aa: CASSVTGGEQYF
clone_size: few; d_call: .; v_call: TRBV21-1; j_call: TRBJ2-1; cdr3_nt: TGTGCCAGCAGCAAAGGAAAAAGGTGGAGGGGGAGCGCCTACAATGAGCAGTTCTTC; cdr3_aa: CASSKGKRWRGSAYNEQFF
clone_size: few; d_call: .; v_call: TRBV28; j_call: TRBJ2-5; cdr3_nt: TGTGCCAGCAGTTCCCCAACGGAGACCCAGTACTTC; cdr3_aa: CASSSPTETQYF
clone_size: .; d_call: .; v_call: TRBV7-9; j_call: TRBJ1-2; cdr3_nt: TGTGCCAGCAGCTCCGAGGTAGTACGGACTTATGGCTACACCTTC; cdr3_aa: CASSSEVVRTYGYTF
clone_size: few; d_call: .; v_call: TRBV11-2; j_call: TRBJ2-2; cdr3_nt: TGTGCCAGCAGAATTAAAGGGGCTGGTAGTTTAACCGGGGAGCTGTTTTTT; cdr3_aa: CASRIKGAGSLTGELFF
clone_size: .; d_call: .; v_call: TRBV28; j_call: TRBJ2-7; cdr3_nt: TGTGCCAGCAGTTTCACAGCCGAGCAGTACTTC; cdr3_aa: CASSFTAEQYF
clone_size: few; d_call: TRBD2; v_call: TRBV5-4; j_call: TRBJ2-2; cdr3_nt: TGTGCCAGCAGCGTGGGACTAGCGGCAGACACCGGGGAGCTGTTTTTT; cdr3_aa: CASSVGLAADTGELFF
clone_size: few; d_call: TRBD1; v_call: TRBV7-3; j_call: TRBJ1-2; cdr3_nt: TGTGCCAGCAGCTTAGAGCCAGGGGGCGGCTACACCTTC; cdr3_aa: CASSLEPGGGYTF
clone_size: .; d_call: .; v_call: TRBV5-6; j_call: TRBJ2-7; cdr3_nt: TGTGCCAGCAGCGGGGGCTGGAGGGGCAGCTCCTACGAGCAGTACTTC; cdr3_aa: CASSGGWRGSSYEQYF
clone_size: many; d_call: TRBD1; v_call: TRBV12-3/TRBV12-4; j_call: TRBJ2-7; cdr3_nt: TGTGCCAGCAGTCTGACAGGGGGCCTTTCCTACGAGCAGTACTTC; cdr3_aa: CASSLTGGLSYEQYF
clone_size: .; d_call: TRBD2; v_call: TRBV10-3; j_call: TRBJ2-7; cdr3_nt: TGTGCCATCAGTACATTAGCGGGCGCCTACGAGCAGTACTTC; cdr3_aa: CAISTLAGAYEQYF
clone_size: many; d_call: .; v_call: TRBV4-2; j_call: TRBJ2-2; cdr3_nt: TGTGCCAGCAGCCAAGATCGGTCCACCGGGGAGCTGTTTTTT; cdr3_aa: CASSQDRSTGELFF
clone_size: many; d_call: .; v_call: TRBV7-2; j_call: TRBJ2-7; cdr3_nt: TGTGCCAGCAAGGGGACAACTACCTACGAGCAGTACTTC; cdr3_aa: CASKGTTTYEQYF
clone_size: few; d_call: .; v_call: TRBV7-9; j_call: TRBJ2-7; cdr3_nt: TGTGCCAGCATGTCTGGGCTAGCCTACGAGCAGTACTTC; cdr3_aa: CASMSGLAYEQYF
clone_size: many; d_call: .; v_call: TRBV4-3; j_call: TRBJ2-1; cdr3_nt: TGCGCCAGCAGCCAAGAAGACTACTTGGGAAATGAGCAGTTCTTC; cdr3_aa: CASSQEDYLGNEQFF
clone_size: .; d_call: TRBD1; v_call: TRBV7-2; j_call: TRBJ2-7; cdr3_nt: TGTGCCAGCAGCTCCTACTCGACAGGGTCGTACGAGCAGTACTTC; cdr3_aa: CASSSYSTGSYEQYF
clone_size: few; d_call: TRBD2; v_call: TRBV20-1; j_call: TRBJ2-3; cdr3_nt: TGCAGTGCTAGATATATCTCGCTAGCGGGAGTCTCAGATACGCAGTATTTT; cdr3_aa: CSARYISLAGVSDTQYF
clone_size: .; d_call: .; v_call: TRBV2; j_call: TRBJ2-2; cdr3_nt: TGTGCCAGCAGTCCCCGGCCAATAGGTACCGGGGAGCTGTTTTTT; cdr3_aa: CASSPRPIGTGELFF
clone_size: few; d_call: .; v_call: TRBV12-3/TRBV12-4; j_call: TRBJ2-7; cdr3_nt: TGTGCCAGCAGCCTAAACCAGGGGCCTGGGTACGAGCAGTACTTC; cdr3_aa: CASSLNQGPGYEQYF
clone_size: many; d_call: .; v_call: TRBV2; j_call: TRBJ1-2; cdr3_nt: TGTGCCAGCAGTGAAGAAACCGGGCCCTTGGGGGGCTACACCTTC; cdr3_aa: CASSEETGPLGGYTF
clone_size: .; d_call: .; v_call: TRBV28; j_call: TRBJ2-2; cdr3_nt: TGTGCCAGCAGGAGACCGACCGGGGAGCTGTTTTTT; cdr3_aa: CASRRPTGELFF
clone_size: few; d_call: .; v_call: TRBV29-1; j_call: TRBJ2-7; cdr3_nt: TGCAGCGTTCCGGGAAGGGGCCACGAGCAGTACTTC; cdr3_aa: CSVPGRGHEQYF
clone_size: .; d_call: TRBD2; v_call: TRBV12-3/TRBV12-4; j_call: TRBJ2-3; cdr3_nt: TGTGCCAGCAGTTCGCCCCCTAGCGGGGGTCTCACAGATACGCAGTATTTT; cdr3_aa: CASSSPPSGGLTDTQYF
clone_size: many; d_call: .; v_call: TRBV9; j_call: TRBJ2-2; cdr3_nt: TGTGCCAGCAGCAAAGAGGAACCCTACACCGGGGAGCTGTTTTTT; cdr3_aa: CASSKEEPYTGELFF
clone_size: .; d_call: TRBD1; v_call: TRBV29-1; j_call: TRBJ2-7; cdr3_nt: TGCAGCGTTGGTGAGGACAGGGTTCCCTACGAGCAGTACTTC; cdr3_aa: CSVGEDRVPYEQYF
clone_size: many; d_call: .; v_call: TRBV3-1; j_call: TRBJ1-5; cdr3_nt: TGTGCCAGCAGCCGGACAGCCTATAGCAATCAGCCCCAGCATTTT; cdr3_aa: CASSRTAYSNQPQHF